This T cell receptor beta chain is drawn from a study of shared clonotypes between healthy human individuals. Study-level results: Rarefaction revealed incomplete sorted-subset sequencing despite large depth. Shared clonotypes: 4.5% to 5% naive CD4, around 4% naive CD8, less than 2.5% memory CD4, 0.4% memory CD8. A limitation of the genetic and exposure-history diversity represented arose from few donors.

The assay was immunoSEQ multiplex PCR, and TCRdb's table has in-frame clones only and misses some. Of about 2.2 million clones listed, 90% to 95% are singletons. V gave up 6 bases and J gave up 2 bases; unmatched junction bases: 9. CDR1 is MNHEY, CDR2 SMNVEV, per germline (reference sequence). The CDR3 length is 16 residues. Terminally differentiated effector memory CD45RA+ cells were excluded by CCR7 positive selection of CD45RO-negative cells. Remarks on this clone: Its antigen is unknown.

V gene TRBV27 combines with J gene TRBJ1-5; 8 nucleotides match TRBD1. The sequence was collected from a man younger than 35 in good health. Some clones in this sample may be carry-over from other donors' samples. The sample consisted of naive CD8+ T cells from PBMCs. The CDR3 sequence is CASSPFTGQGNQPQHF. The CDR3, as DNA: TGTGCCAGCAGCCCTTTTACGGGACAGGGCAATCAGCCCCAGCATTTT.